Below are 20 T cell receptor beta chains sequenced from a single sample in a study of T-cell memory formation after mild COVID-19. One entry per CDR3 protein, called by TCRdb with MiXCR from the 5' RACE reads. The table includes about 430,000 distinct CDR3 sequences, 20% to 25% detected once. The sample consisted of PBMCs or a T cell subset sorted from them (not recorded which). The receptors shown here come from an adult woman who had mild COVID-19 (a few samples of this study predate the infection). Cell type and time point are not known.

This clonotype was counted between two and nine times. The chain couples TRBV11-2 to TRBJ2-2; tentatively, D is TRBD1 (6 bases). V was trimmed by 2 bases and J by 5 bases, leaving 12 bases between them. The length of the CDR3 is 15 residues. CDR1 and CDR2 from the germline V gene are SGHAT and FQNNGV. The CDR3 region has the DNA TGTGCCAGCAGCTTAATCGCAGGGGATACCGGGGAGCTGTTTTTT. Its translation is CASSLIAGDTGELFF. Full variable domain (outside the CDR3, taken from reference TRBV11-2 and TRBJ2-2): EAGVAQSPRYKIIEKRQSVAFWCNPISGHATLYWYQQILGQGPKLLIQFQNNGVVDDSQLPKDRFSAERLKGVDSTLKIQPAKLEDSAVYLCASSLIAGDTGELFFGEGSRLTVL.

The table lists this clonotype with a few counts. The rearrangement uses TRBV7-3 and TRBJ2-3, with D maybe TRBD2 (6 bases). Per the germline V gene, CDR1 is SGHTA and CDR2 is FQGTGA. This CDR3 region has 13 residues. Trimming removed 8 bases from V and 2 bases from J, with 11 bases in between. The DNA of the CDR3 is TGTGCCAGCGGGGGAGGCACCACAGATACGCAGTATTTT. This codes for CASGGGTTDTQYF.

The CDR3 protein is CASSMEGGSVYEQYF. The CDR3 DNA is TGTGCCAGCTCAATGGAGGGGGGGTCCGTCTACGAGCAGTACTTC. The V and J genes are TRBV18 and TRBJ2-7; TRBD2 is a possible D gene (7 bases). The CDR3 is 15 amino acids. Trimming shortened V by 5 bases and J by 3 bases, and 17 bases separated the two germline ends. Germline V gene lookup returns CDR1 KGHSH and CDR2 LQKENI. Variable domain in full (rest from reference TRBV18 and TRBJ2-7): NAGVMQNPRHLVRRRGQEARLRCSPMKGHSHVYWYRQLPEEGLKFMVYLQKENIIDESGMPKERFSAEFPKEGPSILRIQQVVRGDSAAYFCASSMEGGSVYEQYFGPGTRLTVT.

This clonotype turned up a few times. The V call is TRBV20-1, the J call TRBJ2-3; tentatively, D is TRBD2 (6 bases). Germline V gene data show CDR1 as DFQATT and CDR2 as SNEGSKA (reference sequence). V was clipped by 6 bases and J by 2 bases, with 12 bases between them. CDR3 length: 13 amino acids. The CDR3 DNA is TGCAGTGCCCGGAGGGAAAACACAGATACGCAGTATTTT. The encoded protein is CSARRENTDTQYF.

The rearrangement joins TRBV24-1 to TRBJ2-5; possible D gene TRBD1, 6 bases. Trimming shortened V by 1 base and J by 5 bases, and 16 bases separated the two germline ends. The germline CDR1 and CDR2 sequences are KGHDR and SFDVKD. The CDR3 runs 16 residues. CDR3: CATSDFPGTGTETQYF. The CDR3 coding sequence is TGTGCCACCAGTGATTTCCCCGGCACAGGGACGGAGACCCAGTACTTC.

This clonotype has only a few counts. This sequence joins TRBV15 and TRBJ2-1; D remains unclear. The germline V gene has CDR1 LNHNV and CDR2 YYDKDF (reference sequence). This CDR3 region has 12 residues. Trimming pared 3 bases from V and 13 bases from J, leaving 13 bases between. The CDR3 spells CATSSDWAGQFF. The CDR3 region has the DNA TGTGCCACCAGCAGCGACTGGGCTGGACAGTTCTTC.

This clonotype has just a few counts. The CDR3: CASRRLGQGRDEQYF. CDR3 DNA: TGCGCCAGCAGGAGGCTAGGACAGGGGAGGGACGAGCAGTACTTC. The J gene is TRBJ2-7, the V gene TRBV10-2; 9 nucleotides align to TRBD1. CDR3 size: 15 residues. V lost 6 bases and J lost 5; bases outside the gene matches: 11. Germline V gene sequence: CDR1 WSHSY, CDR2 SAAADI.

The rearrangement uses TRBV6-2 or TRBV6-3 and TRBJ1-5; 9 nucleotides align to TRBD1. The CDR3 covers 16 residues. The germline V gene has CDR1 MNHEY and CDR2 SVGEGT. V dropped 7 bases and J dropped 6; count of bases not matched to a gene: 13. CDR3 bases: TGTGCCAGCAATCTCGACCGGGACAGGGAGTTTCAGCCCCAGCATTTT. Protein: CASNLDRDREFQPQHF.

The count of this clonotype is one. The chain couples TRBV2 to TRBJ2-7; 13 positions match TRBD2. Trimming took 6 bases from V and 2 from J; bases not matched to a gene: 4. CDR3 length: 15 amino acids. Germline CDR1 SNHLY, CDR2 FYNNEI. CDR3 in amino acids: CASRGTSGITYEQYF. The CDR3, as DNA: TGTGCCAGCAGGGGGACTAGCGGGATTACCTACGAGCAGTACTTC.

This sequence joins TRBV6-1 and TRBJ2-3; 9 nucleotides agree with TRBD2. The CDR3 totals 15 residues. Unmatched junction bases numbered 5, after V lost 3 bases and J lost 4 bases. CDR1 and CDR2 from the germline V gene are MNHNS and SASEGT. The CDR3 sequence is CASSEGGGAADTQYF. The CDR3 coding sequence is TGTGCCAGCAGTGAGGGCGGGGGGGCCGCAGATACGCAGTATTTT.

The chain couples TRBV6-9 to TRBJ2-1; the match to TRBD2 covers 12 bases. Trimming cost V 6 bases and J 9 bases; bases outside gene matches: 9. Per germline, CDR1 MNHGY and CDR2 SVAAGI. The CDR3 has 15 amino acids. The CDR3 region has the DNA TGTGCCAGCAGATCTAGCGGGAGGGCCGGTGGTGAGCAGTTCTTC. It translates to CASRSSGRAGGEQFF.

V is TRBV4-3 and J is TRBJ1-2, with 7 bases matching TRBD1. V shed 1 base, J shed 6 bases, and the junction held 5 bases outside the gene matches. Looked up from germline, CDR1 is LGHNA and CDR2 is YSLEER. CDR3 length: 14 amino acids. CDR3 DNA: TGCGCCAGCAGCCAAGCGACAGGGAAAAATGGCTACACCTTC. This sequence encodes CASSQATGKNGYTF.

This chain joins TRBV30 and TRBJ1-2, with 9 bases fitting TRBD1. V lost 3 bases, J lost 5 bases, and 4 bases stayed unmatched. Germline values: CDR1 GTSNPN, CDR2 SVGIG (reference sequence). This CDR3 comprises 13 residues. The CDR3 loop is CAWRVDRGYGYTF. In nucleotides, the CDR3 is TGTGCCTGGAGAGTCGACAGGGGGTATGGCTACACCTTC. Drawing the rest from reference TRBV30 and TRBJ1-2, the complete variable domain is SQTIHQWPATLVQPVGSPLSLECTVEGTSNPNLYWYRQAAGRGLQLLFYSVGIGQISSEVPQNLSASRPQDRQFILSSKKLLLSDSGFYLCAWRVDRGYGYTFGSGTRLTVV.

The genes are TRBV18 and TRBJ2-1, with a tentative D call TRBD1 (5 bases). Germline V CDR1 and CDR2: KGHSH, LQKENI. The V and J ends lost 4 bases and 7 bases respectively, with 17 bases between them. The length of the CDR3 is 15 residues. The CDR3, as DNA: TGTGCCAGCTCACACAGGAACGCCCTACCAAATGAGCAGTTCTTC. It encodes CASSHRNALPNEQFF.

The chain is built from TRBV6-5 and TRBJ1-2, with no clear D. The CDR3 consists of 13 residues. The V end lost 2 bases, the J end lost 3 bases, and 7 bases lay between the germline ends. Germline CDR1 MNHEY, CDR2 SVGAGI. Here the CDR3 DNA reads TGTGCCAGCAGTTACGACCGGTACTATGGCTACACCTTC. Protein: CASSYDRYYGYTF.

The V call is TRBV19, the J call TRBJ2-1, with a tentative D call TRBD2 (5 bases). Trimming removed 3 bases at V and 5 bases at J, with 14 bases between. Germline V lookup: CDR1 LNHDA, CDR2 SQIVND (reference sequence). The CDR3 has 15 residues. The CDR3 sequence is CASSIGSGSHNEQFF. The CDR3, as DNA: TGTGCCAGTAGTATTGGGTCGGGATCACACAATGAGCAGTTCTTC. The full variable domain, with the rest looked up from reference TRBV19 and TRBJ2-1, is DGGITQSPKYLFRKEGQNVTLSCEQNLNHDAMYWYRQDPGQGLRLIYYSQIVNDFQKGDIAEGYSVSREKKESFPLTVTSAQKNPTAFYLCASSIGSGSHNEQFFGPGTRLTVL.

This clonotype was detected a few times. V and J are TRBV6-2 or TRBV6-3 and TRBJ2-2; D unclear. The germline V and J ends were trimmed by 6 bases and 6 bases, with 11 bases remaining between them. The CDR3 sequence is 13 residues long. Germline CDR1 and CDR2: MNHEY and SVGEGT. The chain's CDR3 is CASSRPEAGELFF. For the CDR3, the DNA is TGTGCCAGCAGCCGACCCGAGGCCGGGGAGCTGTTTTTT.

This rearrangement joins TRBV12-3 or TRBV12-4 to TRBJ2-5; a possible D gene is TRBD1 (6 bases). The V end lost 3 bases, the J end lost 1 base, and 12 bases lay between the germline ends. CDR3 length: 15 residues. CDR3 sequence (DNA): TGTGCCAGCAGTTTTCCTGGACAGTCCCAAGAGACCCAGTACTTC. It encodes CASSFPGQSQETQYF.

The V call is TRBV5-6, the J call TRBJ2-7, with 7 bases identical to TRBD1. The length of the CDR3 is 14 residues. Germline V CDR1 and CDR2: SGHDT, YYEEEE. V lost 1 base, J lost 7 bases, and 8 bases stayed unmatched. The CDR3 spells CASSLRSGQKEQYF. The CDR3 bases are TGTGCCAGCAGCTTGAGATCGGGACAGAAAGAGCAGTACTTC.

V gene TRBV18 combines with J gene TRBJ2-1, with D perhaps TRBD2 (6 bases). Germline V lookup: CDR1 KGHSH, CDR2 LQKENI. This CDR3 spans 19 amino acids. V lost 6 bases to trimming and J lost 0 bases, with 24 bases between them. CDR3 sequence (DNA): TGTGCCAGCTCGTCGACTAGTGACCCACCCACAAGCTCCTACAATGAGCAGTTCTTC. This translates into CASSSTSDPPTSSYNEQFF.